These 22 T cell receptor beta chains share one sample of origin, sequenced in a study of blood T cell repertoires in COVID-19. Here immunoSEQ multiplex PCR was the method, and the copy in TCRdb shows in-frame clones only, minus some. The profile shows more than 9,000 clones, over 80% of them singletons. Sequencing input: peripheral blood. The receptors stem from a human donor in a cohort sampled during active COVID-19.

This CDR3 reads CAIRSLQGAFEQFF. The CDR3 DNA reads as TGTGCCATCAGATCTCTACAGGGGGCTTTCGAGCAGTTCTTC. The chain employs TRBV10-3 and TRBJ2-1, with 9 positions matching TRBD1. CDR1 is ENHRY, CDR2 SYGVKD, per germline. The J segment lost 10 bases and the V segment lost 6 bases, leaving 10 bases of the junction unmatched. This CDR3 comprises 14 residues.

The chain uses TRBV3-1 (or the pseudogene TRBV3-2) and TRBJ1-1; D is undetermined. Trimming stripped 4 bases from V and 10 bases from J, with 13 bases between. Germline assignment: CDR1 LGHDT and CDR2 YNNKEL (reference sequence). The CDR3 totals 12 residues. Here the CDR3 reads CASSPMGGRAFF. The CDR3 region has the DNA TGTGCCAGCAGCCCTATGGGAGGACGAGCTTTCTTT.

The chain couples TRBV3-1 (or the pseudogene TRBV3-2) to TRBJ1-2; D uncertain. The CDR3 has 16 residues. Trimming took off 0 bases at V and 8 bases at J, with 19 bases between the two ends. Looked up from germline, CDR1 is LGHDT and CDR2 is YNNKEL (reference sequence). CDR3 bases: TGTGCCAGCAGCCAAGAACGCAGTGTCGCAGCGCCGGGCTACACCTTC. Translated: CASSQERSVAAPGYTF.

The gene calls are TRBV12-3 or TRBV12-4 and TRBJ1-1; 7 positions match TRBD1. This CDR3 comprises 13 residues. Trimming cost V 4 bases and J 6 bases; bases outside gene matches: 5. This CDR3 is CASSWTGSSEAFF. CDR3 coding DNA: TGTGCCAGCAGTTGGACAGGAAGCTCTGAAGCTTTCTTT.

CDR3 nucleotides: TGTGCCAGCAGCTTGGCCGGCGAGCAGTACTTC. Translation gives CASSLAGEQYF. The rearrangement uses TRBV5-5 and TRBJ2-7; D remains unclear. The CDR3 length is 11 residues. V was cut by 0 bases and J by 6 bases, with 4 bases left in between. CDR1 SGHKS and CDR2 YYEKEE come from the germline V gene (reference sequence).

The chain carries TRBV30 and TRBJ1-6, with D unclear. Germline V gene lookup returns CDR1 GTSNPN and CDR2 SVGIG (reference sequence). This CDR3 region has 15 residues. V was clipped by 5 bases and J by 10 bases, with 21 bases between them. The CDR3 spells CAWGLRSPSGSPLHF. In DNA, the CDR3 is TGTGCCTGGGGACTCCGTTCACCTAGCGGCTCACCCCTCCACTTT.

The chain has TRBV7-6 and TRBJ2-1; 7 bases are shared with TRBD2. The CDR3 covers 14 residues. Trimming took 3 bases from V and 3 from J; bases not matched to a gene: 2. Germline V gene data show CDR1 as SGHVS and CDR2 as FNYEAQ. CDR3 nucleotide sequence: TGTGCCAGCAGCTTTGGCGGGGGCTACAATGAGCAGTTCTTC. It is translated as CASSFGGGYNEQFF. Full variable domain (remainder filled in from reference TRBV7-6 and TRBJ2-1): GAGVSQSPRYKVTKRGQDVALRCDPISGHVSLYWYRQALGQGPEFLTYFNYEAQQDKSGLPNDRFSAERPEGSISTLTIQRTEQRDSAMYRCASSFGGGYNEQFFGPGTRLTVL.

The rearrangement joins TRBV4-2 to TRBJ1-5; D is uncertain. CDR3 size: 14 residues. Germline CDR1 reads LGHNA; CDR2 reads YNFKEQ. The V gene lost 5 bases and the J gene lost 0 bases, with 8 bases spanning the gap. CDR3 in amino acids: CASSGGNSNQPQHF. The DNA of the CDR3 is TGTGCCAGCAGCGGCGGGAATAGCAATCAGCCCCAGCATTTT.

The chain has TRBV11-2 and TRBJ2-1; 10 bases match TRBD2. The CDR3 consists of 16 residues. Germline CDR1 and CDR2: SGHAT and FQNNGV. V was pared by 5 bases and J by 10 bases, with 14 bases of the junction left unmatched. CDR3 amino acids: CASSPSTSGFVMEQFF. CDR3 sequence (DNA): TGTGCCAGCAGCCCATCGACTAGCGGGTTCGTCATGGAGCAGTTCTTC.

The chain recombines TRBV19 with TRBJ2-1, with a possible D match to TRBD1 (5 bases). Germline CDR1 and CDR2: LNHDA and SQIVND (reference sequence). There are 14 residues in the CDR3. Deletions cut 5 bases from V and 3 bases from J, with 11 bases between. CDR3 region: CASSWGPSYNEQFF. The CDR3 nucleotides are TGTGCCAGTAGTTGGGGCCCTAGCTACAATGAGCAGTTCTTC.

The genes are TRBV7-3 and TRBJ2-1; D gene unclear. This CDR3 is built from 14 residues. Trimming left V 5 bases short and J 9 bases short, with 17 bases between. Germline CDR1 reads SGHTA; CDR2 reads FQGTGA. CDR3 DNA sequence: TGTGCCAGCAGCACAACTCACTCCGCGGCTGAGCAGTTCTTC. Protein sequence: CASSTTHSAAEQFF.

The CDR3 reads CASSLGGYSNQPQHF. CDR3 coding DNA: TGTGCCAGCAGCTTAGGCGGGTATAGCAATCAGCCCCAGCATTTT. This chain joins TRBV7-9 and TRBJ1-5; D is ambiguous. V lost 1 base and J lost 0, with 7 bases in between. Germline-derived CDR1 and CDR2 are SEHNR and FQNEAQ (reference sequence). This CDR3 is built from 15 residues. Together with reference TRBV7-9 and TRBJ1-5, the CDR3 gives the full variable domain: DTGVSQNPRHKITKRGQNVTFRCDPISEHNRLYWYRQTLGQGPEFLTYFQNEAQLEKSRLLSDRFSAERPKGSFSTLEIQRTEQGDSAMYLCASSLGGYSNQPQHFGDGTRLSIL.

In this sample, this clone turned up once. This sequence joins TRBV24-1 and TRBJ1-4; 12 bases are a match to TRBD1. The CDR3 covers 19 residues. V lost 10 bases, J lost 0 bases, and 14 bases stayed unmatched. Germline CDR1 is KGHDR and CDR2 is SFDVKD. CDR3 loop: CATNQGTGGTDATNEKLFF. CDR3 bases: TGTGCCACAAACCAGGGGACAGGGGGCACCGATGCAACTAATGAAAAACTGTTTTTT.

The V gene is TRBV5-4, the J gene TRBJ1-2; D possibly corresponds to TRBD1 (6 bases). V lost 0 bases and J 3 bases, leaving 9 bases between the germline ends. Germline CDR1 SGHNT, CDR2 YYREEE (reference sequence). The CDR3 is made up of 14 amino acids. Written as DNA, the CDR3 is TGTGCCAGCAGCTTGGACAGGGCGGACTATGGCTACACCTTC. As protein: CASSLDRADYGYTF. Filled out from reference TRBV5-4 and TRBJ1-2, the complete variable domain reads ETGVTQSPTHLIKTRGQQVTLRCSSQSGHNTVSWYQQALGQGPQFIFQYYREEENGRGNFPPRFSGLQFPNYSSELNVNALELDDSALYLCASSLDRADYGYTFGSGTRLTVV.

The chain combines TRBV6-5 with TRBJ2-5; TRBD2 aligns across 9 bases. CDR3 length: 14 residues. From germline, CDR1 is MNHEY and CDR2 SVGAGI. V lost 7 bases, J lost 3 bases, and 6 bases stayed unmatched. This chain's CDR3 is CASNRREGKETQYF. The CDR3 DNA is TGTGCCAGCAATCGGCGGGAGGGGAAAGAGACCCAGTACTTC.

The chain recombines TRBV4-1 with TRBJ2-1; 11 bases fit TRBD2. Germline CDR1 reads MGHRA; CDR2 reads YSYEKL. The V gene end was trimmed by 2 bases and the J gene end by 10 bases; junction bases not matched to a gene: 4. The CDR3 is 14 amino acids. The CDR3, as DNA: TGCGCCAGCAGCCAATCTCCTAGCGGGAGGGAGCAGTTCTTC. Protein sequence: CASSQSPSGREQFF.

The rearrangement uses TRBV6-5 and TRBJ2-1; 9 bases are a match to TRBD2. CDR3 length equals 11 residues. CDR1 is MNHEY, CDR2 SVGAGI, per germline. V lost 8 bases, J lost 11 bases, and 4 bases stayed unmatched. In DNA form, the CDR3 reads TGTGCCAGCGGGACTAGCCTGAAGCAGTTCTTC. Its protein is CASGTSLKQFF.

This clone was observed once. The rearrangement links TRBV15 to TRBJ2-7, with D possibly being TRBD2 (6 bases). V was trimmed by 9 bases and J by 6 bases, leaving 15 bases between them. The CDR3 has 12 amino acids. Germline CDR1 LNHNV, CDR2 YYDKDF (reference sequence). The CDR3 here is CATGSGVSEQYF. Written as DNA, the CDR3 is TGTGCCACAGGATCGGGAGTGAGCGAGCAGTACTTC. Looking up the rest from reference TRBV15 and TRBJ2-7 gives the full variable domain: DAMVIQNPRYQVTQFGKPVTLSCSQTLNHNVMYWYQQKSSQAPKLLFHYYDKDFNNEADTPDNFQSRRPNTSFCFLDIRSPGLGDTAMYLCATGSGVSEQYFGPGTRLTVT.

The rearrangement uses TRBV6-4 and TRBJ1-2; D remains ambiguous. Deletions cut 4 bases from V and 4 bases from J, with 13 bases between. The CDR3 consists of 14 residues. Germline CDR1 and CDR2: MRHNA and SNTAGT. The CDR3, as DNA: TGTGCCAGCAGTGGGAACCCTCGGGGCTATGGCTACACCTTC. Translated: CASSGNPRGYGYTF.

This sequence joins TRBV15 and TRBJ1-5; 7 bases are shared with TRBD1. CDR1 is LNHNV and CDR2 is YYDKDF in the germline V gene (reference sequence). The V and J ends lost 1 base and 4 bases, in that order; junction bases with no gene match: 1. The CDR3 consists of 14 residues. The CDR3 DNA reads TGTGCCACCAGCAGAGCAGGGGGAAATCAGCCCCAGCATTTT. Protein product: CATSRAGGNQPQHF. Looking up the rest from reference TRBV15 and TRBJ1-5 gives the full variable domain: DAMVIQNPRYQVTQFGKPVTLSCSQTLNHNVMYWYQQKSSQAPKLLFHYYDKDFNNEADTPDNFQSRRPNTSFCFLDIRSPGLGDTAMYLCATSRAGGNQPQHFGDGTRLSIL.

The chain links TRBV28 to TRBJ1-2, with TRBD1 matching 11 bases. Germline trimming cut 2 bases from V and 7 bases from J; bases unmatched to any gene: 9. The germline V gene encodes CDR1 MDHEN and CDR2 SYDVKM. This CDR3 has 16 residues. The chain's CDR3 is CASSLASGTGGRGYTF. In DNA, the CDR3 is TGTGCCAGCAGTTTAGCGAGTGGGACAGGGGGTCGTGGCTACACCTTC.

This chain's CDR3 is CASSQDGRRTEAFF. In DNA form, the CDR3 reads TGTGCCAGCAGCCAAGACGGGAGGAGGACTGAAGCTTTCTTT. The chain combines TRBV3-1 (or the pseudogene TRBV3-2) with TRBJ1-1; no clear D gene. The CDR3 is 14 residues long. The V gene's germline CDR1 is LGHDT and CDR2 YNNKEL (reference sequence). The germline V and J ends were trimmed by 0 bases and 5 bases, with 10 bases remaining between them.